The next 30 T cell receptor beta chains were all read from a single sample in a study of T cell responses to AZD1222 COVID-19 vaccine. Produced via immunoSEQ multiplex PCR; TCRdb's table is partial and in-frame only. The sample lists tens of thousands of clones, 70% to 90% occurring once. The sample was peripheral blood, taken on day 0 of AZD1222 vaccination. Every receptor here comes from an adult in good health.

This clone has only a few counts. The chain couples TRBV7-8 to TRBJ2-2, with 7 bases matching TRBD2. This CDR3 region has 18 residues. The germline gives CDR1 SGHVS, CDR2 FQNEAQ. V gave up 4 bases and J gave up 5 bases; unmatched junction bases: 16. The CDR3 DNA sequence: TGTGCCAGCAGCTCCGGGGGAGCGGGGTCGGGGAAAACCGGGGAGCTGTTTTTT. This encodes CASSSGGAGSGKTGELFF. Supplemented by reference TRBV7-8 and TRBJ2-2, the full variable domain reads GAGVSQSPRYKVAKRGQDVALRCDPISGHVSLFWYQQALGQGPEFLTYFQNEAQLDKSGLPSDRFFAERPEGSVSTLKIQRTQQEDSAVYLCASSSGGAGSGKTGELFFGEGSRLTVL.

The CDR3 sequence is CASSFIQGSGYTF. The DNA of the CDR3 is TGTGCCAGCAGTTTTATTCAGGGCTCTGGCTACACCTTC. J is TRBJ1-2 and V is TRBV12-3 or TRBV12-4; TRBD1 is a possible D gene (5 bases). The CDR3 is 13 amino acids. Between the trimmed V and J ends, which lost 3 bases and 7 bases, there was a span of 12 bases.

The DNA for the CDR3 is TGTGCCAGCACAAAAGGACAGTCGGGCGCTCAGCCCCAGCATTTT. Protein sequence: CASTKGQSGAQPQHF. The chain recombines TRBV2 with TRBJ1-5; the D gene is possibly TRBD1 (6 bases). CDR1 SNHLY and CDR2 FYNNEI come from the germline V gene. Trimming left V 7 bases short and J 6 bases short, with 19 bases between. The CDR3 spans 15 residues.

The rearrangement joins TRBV12-5 to TRBJ2-1; no reliable D call. Trimming pared 7 bases from V and 10 bases from J, leaving 14 bases between. In germline, CDR1 is LGHNT, CDR2 FRNRAP. This CDR3 region has 12 residues. This chain's CDR3 is CASVDGALEQFF. CDR3 nucleotides: TGTGCTAGTGTCGACGGAGCCCTAGAGCAGTTCTTC.

This chain joins TRBV27 and TRBJ2-7, with D perhaps being TRBD1 or TRBD2 (5 bases each). This CDR3 contains 15 residues. Germline CDR1 and CDR2: MNHEY and SMNVEV (reference sequence). The V gene lost 2 bases and the J gene lost 3 bases, with 14 bases spanning the gap. The CDR3 DNA follows: TGTGCCAGCAGTTTACGAGGGGTGGCTCGCTACGAGCAGTACTTC. Protein sequence: CASSLRGVARYEQYF.

V and J are TRBV5-1 and TRBJ1-1; D is unresolved. V lost 0 bases and J 5 bases, leaving 14 bases between the germline ends. Per the germline V gene, CDR1 is SGHRS and CDR2 is YFSETQ. The CDR3 has 15 residues. The CDR3 protein is CASSLDPADLTEAFF. The CDR3 nucleotides are TGCGCCAGCAGCTTGGATCCAGCGGACCTAACTGAAGCTTTCTTT.

The chain recombines TRBV3-1 (or the pseudogene TRBV3-2) with TRBJ1-1, with D maybe TRBD1 (6 bases). The germline gives CDR1 LGHDT, CDR2 YNNKEL (reference sequence). Trimming took off 0 bases at V and 11 bases at J, with 10 bases between the two ends. This CDR3 comprises 12 residues. CDR3 sequence: CASSQDTQGAFF. The CDR3 DNA sequence: TGTGCCAGCAGCCAAGATACGCAGGGGGCTTTCTTT.

Notes on this clone: At one end, the junction sequence differs from germline, possibly due to a read error. This sequence joins TRBV5-1 and TRBJ1-4; the match to TRBD1 covers 9 bases. The CDR3 runs to 12 residues. Looked up from germline, CDR1 is SGHRS and CDR2 is YFSETQ. In nucleotides, the CDR3 is TGCGCCAGCAGCTTGGAGGGACAGGGTCAATGTTTT. It encodes CASSLEGQGQCF. Full variable domain (missing parts from reference TRBV5-1 and TRBJ1-4): KAGVTQTPRYLIKTRGQQVTLSCSPISGHRSVSWYQQTPGQGLQFLFEYFSETQRNKGNFPGRFSGRQFSNSRSEMNVSTLELGDSALYLCASSLEGQGQCFGSGTQLSVL.

This sequence joins TRBV14 and TRBJ1-4; D ambiguous. The CDR3 runs to 12 residues. The V and J ends lost 4 bases and 7 bases respectively, with 7 bases between them. The germline V gene has CDR1 SGHDN and CDR2 FVKESK. Here the CDR3 reads CASSLPGEKLFF. CDR3 bases: TGTGCCAGCAGCCTCCCCGGTGAAAAACTGTTTTTT.

V usage is TRBV20-1 and J usage is TRBJ2-5; D is unresolved. Trimming removed 3 bases from V and 6 bases from J, with 5 bases in between. Germline values: CDR1 DFQATT, CDR2 SNEGSKA (reference sequence). CDR3 size: 10 residues. Written as DNA, the CDR3 is TGCAGTGCTAGTCCAAAGACCCAGTACTTC. This translates into CSASPKTQYF.

The V call is TRBV27, the J call TRBJ1-5; the D gene is possibly TRBD1 (6 bases). Germline CDR1 is MNHEY and CDR2 is SMNVEV (reference sequence). The V gene lost 5 bases and the J gene lost 0 bases, with 8 bases spanning the gap. CDR3 size: 14 residues. This CDR3 reads CASSLRGSNQPQHF. CDR3 nucleotides: TGTGCCAGCAGTCTCAGGGGTAGCAATCAGCCCCAGCATTTT.

This chain joins TRBV5-5 and TRBJ2-5; TRBD1 might be the D (6 bases). V lost 0 bases and J 4 bases, leaving 13 bases between the germline ends. The CDR3 loop spans 15 amino acids. The germline V gene encodes CDR1 SGHKS and CDR2 YYEKEE (reference sequence). The DNA for the CDR3 is TGTGCCAGCAGCTTGGCCCGGGTAGGGGGAGAGACCCAGTACTTC. Encoded protein: CASSLARVGGETQYF.

The chain links TRBV4-1 to TRBJ2-1; possibly TRBD2 for D (7 bases). V was pared by 5 bases and J by 2 bases, with 13 bases between. The CDR3 extends over 15 amino acids. CDR1 is MGHRA and CDR2 is YSYEKL in the germline V gene. The CDR3 nucleotides are TGCGCCAGCAGCATTGGGGAGGGGGCCTACAATGAGCAGTTCTTC. This sequence encodes CASSIGEGAYNEQFF.

V and J are TRBV5-1 and TRBJ2-1; 8 positions match TRBD1. The V gene's germline CDR1 is SGHRS and CDR2 YFSETQ. Trimming at V came to 2 bases and at J to 5 bases, leaving 9 bases not matched to a gene. The CDR3 is 16 residues long. The CDR3 DNA reads as TGCGCCAGCAGCTTCTTCCCGGGACAGGCTAACAATGAGCAGTTCTTC. Its translation: CASSFFPGQANNEQFF.

The chain has TRBV5-4 and TRBJ1-6; TRBD1 matches at 7 bases. V shed 5 bases and J 0 bases; nucleotides not matched to a gene: 2. The CDR3 runs 15 residues. Per the germline V gene, CDR1 is SGHNT and CDR2 is YYREEE (reference sequence). The CDR3 spells CASRTGSSYNSPLHF. CDR3 nucleotides: TGTGCCAGCAGGACAGGGAGCTCCTATAATTCACCCCTCCACTTT. The entire variable domain, with the rest obtained from reference TRBV5-4 and TRBJ1-6, is as follows: ETGVTQSPTHLIKTRGQQVTLRCSSQSGHNTVSWYQQALGQGPQFIFQYYREEENGRGNFPPRFSGLQFPNYSSELNVNALELDDSALYLCASRTGSSYNSPLHFGNGTRLTVT.

This clone was observed at least ten times. The chain has TRBV6-4 and TRBJ2-3, with 7 bases fitting TRBD1. Germline CDR1 reads MRHNA; CDR2 reads SNTAGT. CDR3 length: 13 amino acids. V lost 6 bases to trimming and J lost 4 bases; unmatched junction nucleotides: 4. The DNA of the CDR3 is TGTGCCAGCAGCTACCAGGGGGCAGATACGCAGTATTTT. It translates to CASSYQGADTQYF.

This clone is a singleton in its sample. The CDR3: CASSFMRANTEAFF. The CDR3 DNA follows: TGTGCCAGCAGTTTTATGAGGGCGAACACTGAAGCTTTCTTT. The chain couples TRBV28 to TRBJ1-1; no clear D. Germline CDR1 reads MDHEN; CDR2 reads SYDVKM. The CDR3 totals 14 residues. Between the trimmed V and J ends, which lost 3 bases and 1 base, there was a span of 9 bases.

The chain links TRBV6-4 to TRBJ1-1, with TRBD1 as a possible D gene (5 bases). The germline V gene has CDR1 MRHNA and CDR2 SNTAGT. This CDR3 is built from 14 residues. V lost 2 bases, J lost 4 bases, and 11 bases lay in between. CDR3 residues: CASSDGPGSTEAFF. CDR3 coding DNA: TGTGCCAGCAGTGACGGCCCAGGGTCCACTGAAGCTTTCTTT.

V usage is TRBV6-5 and J usage is TRBJ1-4; D gene uncertain. The V and J ends lost 4 bases and 4 bases respectively, with 10 bases between them. The CDR3 sequence is 14 residues long. From germline, CDR1 is MNHEY and CDR2 SVGAGI. CDR3 in DNA: TGTGCCAGCAGTTTGACCGGCAGTAATGAAAAACTGTTTTTT. Amino acid sequence: CASSLTGSNEKLFF.

This chain uses TRBV27 with TRBJ1-2, with D uncertain. Trimming removed 3 bases at V and 3 bases at J, with 11 bases between. The CDR3 extends over 14 amino acids. Germline assignment: CDR1 MNHEY and CDR2 SMNVEV (reference sequence). CDR3 region: CASSFSGSDYGYTF. The CDR3 DNA is TGTGCCAGCAGTTTTTCCGGTTCGGACTATGGCTACACCTTC.

This rearrangement joins TRBV14 to TRBJ1-4; D unresolved. Germline CDR1 is SGHDN and CDR2 is FVKESK. Trimming took 3 bases from V and 2 from J, leaving 13 bases between them. The CDR3 covers 16 residues. The CDR3 spells CASSQGSRATNEKLFF. The CDR3 DNA sequence: TGTGCCAGCAGCCAGGGGAGTAGGGCGACTAATGAAAAACTGTTTTTT.

The J gene is TRBJ1-2, the V gene TRBV4-2; TRBD1 is a possible D gene (5 bases). The CDR3 consists of 15 residues. CDR1 and CDR2 (germline): LGHNA, YNFKEQ. Trimming removed 4 bases at V and 7 bases at J, with 19 bases between. This CDR3 is CASSRISAGEFGYTF. DNA for the CDR3: TGTGCCAGCAGCCGGATTTCGGCGGGGGAATTTGGCTACACCTTC.

The V call is TRBV20-1, the J call TRBJ1-2; no definite D call. Germline CDR1 DFQATT, CDR2 SNEGSKA (reference sequence). CDR3 size: 13 residues. V lost 3 bases and J 4 bases, leaving 12 bases between the germline ends. CDR3 protein: CSASIGYFYGYTF. CDR3 nucleotides: TGCAGTGCTAGTATTGGGTACTTCTATGGCTACACCTTC.

This rearrangement joins TRBV4-1 to TRBJ1-1, with D possibly being TRBD1 (5 bases). This CDR3 has 15 residues. Germline values: CDR1 MGHRA, CDR2 YSYEKL. Trimming stripped 4 bases from V and 1 base from J, with 13 bases between. The CDR3 region is CASSPPGGGNTEAFF. The DNA of the CDR3 is TGCGCCAGCAGCCCCCCTGGCGGGGGGAACACTGAAGCTTTCTTT.

V is TRBV7-2 and J is TRBJ1-5; tentatively, D is TRBD1 (6 bases). CDR1 SGHTA and CDR2 FQGNSA come from the germline V gene. Trimming stripped 2 bases from V and 3 bases from J, with 8 bases between. The CDR3 has 14 amino acids. This CDR3 is CASSLQGNNQPQHF. The CDR3 DNA reads TGTGCCAGCAGCTTACAGGGGAACAATCAGCCCCAGCATTTT.

A word on this clone: This sample includes further DNA sequences coding for the same CDR3. The rearrangement links TRBV6-5 to TRBJ2-7; D not resolved. Germline loops: CDR1 MNHEY, CDR2 SVGAGI. Trimming took off 2 bases at V and 1 base at J, with 6 bases between the two ends. The CDR3 is made up of 13 amino acids. Here the CDR3 DNA reads TGTGCCAGCAGTTACAGGTCGTCCTACGAGCAGTACTTC. Residues: CASSYRSSYEQYF.

The V call is TRBV18, the J call TRBJ1-2; D is unclear. Germline assignment: CDR1 KGHSH and CDR2 LQKENI. V was cut by 3 bases and J by 1 base, with 12 bases left in between. The CDR3 contains 15 residues. CDR3 loop: CASSPQDGSNYGYTF. CDR3 DNA: TGTGCCAGCTCACCTCAGGACGGGAGTAACTATGGCTACACCTTC.

V usage is TRBV6-6 and J usage is TRBJ2-1, with 10 bases lining up with TRBD2. Per the germline V gene, CDR1 is MNHNY and CDR2 is SVGAGI (reference sequence). This CDR3 is built from 17 residues. Trimming at V came to 5 bases and at J to 3 bases, leaving 10 bases not matched to a gene. CDR3 residues: CASSPPSLAGDYNEQFF. The CDR3 coding sequence is TGTGCCAGCAGTCCTCCCTCCCTAGCGGGGGACTACAATGAGCAGTTCTTC.

The chain employs TRBV7-2 and TRBJ2-5; either TRBD1 or TRBD2 may supply D (5 bases each). Germline values: CDR1 SGHTA, CDR2 FQGNSA. The CDR3 extends over 18 amino acids. V lost 5 bases and J 7 bases, leaving 29 bases between the germline ends. The CDR3 reads CASSTRPGLATDAGTQYF. The CDR3 coding sequence is TGTGCCAGCAGCACCCGCCCGGGGCTCGCAACGGATGCGGGGACCCAGTACTTC.

This clone was found once. This rearrangement joins TRBV5-1 to TRBJ1-1; D is unclear. CDR3 length: 14 residues. Per germline, CDR1 SGHRS and CDR2 YFSETQ. V dropped 7 bases and J dropped 0 bases, with 13 bases sitting between them. DNA of the CDR3: TGCGCCAGCCTAAACAGTCCTATGAACACTGAAGCTTTCTTT. This sequence encodes CASLNSPMNTEAFF.